This TCR beta chain was observed in a study of cytomegalovirus exposure and HLA in healthy donors. The J segment lost 7 bases and the V segment lost 5 bases, leaving 5 bases of the junction unmatched. The CDR3 is 14 residues long. Germline assignment: CDR1 MNHEY and CDR2 SMNVEV (reference sequence). Researchers ran the PCR with 60 Vbeta and 13 Jbeta primers. Sequencing was performed with immunoSEQ multiplex PCR; in TCRdb, only in-frame clones are kept and a portion is missing. The data contain about 110,000 clones, roughly 82% of them singletons. This sequence originates from a male donor in good health and CMV-seronegative. The chain is built from TRBV27 and TRBJ2-7; 13 bases are shared with TRBD2. Sequencing input: PBMCs. CDR3 sequence reads: CASSPGLAGLEQYF. As DNA, the CDR3 is TGTGCCAGCAGTCCGGGACTAGCGGGATTAGAGCAGTACTTC.